What follows are 15 T cell receptor beta chains derived from one specimen sequenced in a study of T-cell memory formation after mild COVID-19. MiXCR, applied by TCRdb to the 5' RACE reads, yields one record per CDR3 protein. The sample consists of 110,000 to 150,000 distinct CDR3 sequences, 25% of them appearing once. The specimen sequenced was PBMCs or a T cell subset sorted from them (not recorded which). The source of these receptors is an adult woman who had mild COVID-19 (a few samples of this study predate the infection). Cell type and time point are not known.

The V and J genes are TRBV12-3 or TRBV12-4 and TRBJ2-3, with a possible D match to TRBD1 (6 bases). This CDR3 has 15 residues. V was trimmed by 5 bases and J by 2 bases, leaving 14 bases between them. CDR3 residues: CASSGTLGYTDTQYF. The CDR3 coding sequence is TGTGCCAGCAGTGGGACATTAGGATACACAGATACGCAGTATTTT.

There are many counts of this clonotype. The gene calls are TRBV7-9 and TRBJ2-4; D possibly corresponds to TRBD2 (6 bases). This CDR3 has 17 amino acids. The germline CDR1 and CDR2 sequences are SEHNR and FQNEAQ (reference sequence). The V end lost 2 bases, the J end lost 0 bases, and 14 bases lay between the germline ends. CDR3 nucleotides: TGTGCCAGCAGCTTATCGGGACTTCTTTTAGCCAAAAACATTCAGTACTTC. Protein product: CASSLSGLLLAKNIQYF.

The table lists this clonotype with a few counts. The rearrangement links TRBV24-1 to TRBJ1-5; no definite D call. The CDR3 totals 14 residues. Per the germline V gene, CDR1 is KGHDR and CDR2 is SFDVKD. Trimming removed 7 bases from V and 0 bases from J, with 9 bases in between. The CDR3: CATSIGNSNQPQHF. The DNA of the CDR3 is TGTGCCACCAGCATAGGGAATAGCAATCAGCCCCAGCATTTT.

This clonotype was detected a few times. This chain links TRBV11-3 with TRBJ1-1; D not resolved. Germline-derived CDR1 and CDR2 are SGHNT and YENEEA. The CDR3 is 12 residues long. Trimming removed 4 bases from V and 3 bases from J, with 6 bases in between. The CDR3: CASSSHDTEAFF. The CDR3 DNA sequence: TGTGCCAGCAGCTCACACGACACTGAAGCTTTCTTT.

This clonotype has only a few counts. This chain uses TRBV25-1 with TRBJ1-1, with 9 bases that match TRBD1. CDR3 length: 15 residues. V dropped 2 bases and J dropped 4; count of bases not matched to a gene: 5. Germline V CDR1 and CDR2: MGHDK, SYGVNS. The CDR3 protein is CASSETPTGGTEAFF. The CDR3 DNA reads TGTGCCAGCAGTGAAACGCCGACAGGGGGCACTGAAGCTTTCTTT.

V usage is TRBV6-5 and J usage is TRBJ2-7, with 7 positions matching TRBD2. The germline V gene has CDR1 MNHEY and CDR2 SVGAGI. The CDR3 loop spans 12 amino acids. J was trimmed by 3 bases and V by 6 bases; bases with no gene match: 2. CDR3: CASRGGIYEQYF. The CDR3 DNA follows: TGTGCCAGCAGGGGGGGGATCTACGAGCAGTACTTC.

This clonotype has a handful of counts. The genes are TRBV20-1 and TRBJ1-1; D gene ambiguous. This CDR3 is built from 14 residues. Trimming took 0 bases from V and 0 from J, leaving 8 bases between them. The germline V gene has CDR1 DFQATT and CDR2 SNEGSKA (reference sequence). The DNA of the CDR3 is TGCAGTGCTAGAGACAGGATGATGAACACTGAAGCTTTCTTT. It encodes CSARDRMMNTEAFF.

This clonotype was observed a handful of times. CDR3 loop: CASSLVNGIYGYTF. The DNA of the CDR3 is TGTGCCAGCAGCTTAGTGAACGGGATCTATGGCTACACCTTC. The genes are TRBV7-9 and TRBJ1-2; D is unresolved. Germline-derived CDR1 and CDR2 are SEHNR and FQNEAQ (reference sequence). The CDR3 has 14 residues. The V and J ends lost 1 base and 4 bases respectively, with 10 bases between them.

The CDR3 sequence is CASRPRALYGYTF. In DNA form, the CDR3 reads TGTGCCAGCAGACCTCGGGCCCTTTATGGCTACACCTTC. This chain links TRBV5-5 with TRBJ1-2; D not resolved. This CDR3 comprises 13 residues. Looked up from germline, CDR1 is SGHKS and CDR2 is YYEKEE (reference sequence). V was trimmed by 5 bases and J by 5 bases, leaving 13 bases between them.

This clonotype was seen a few times. CDR3 in amino acids: CASSYSGGDSYEQYF. The CDR3 DNA reads as TGTGCCAGCAGTTACAGCGGGGGGGACTCCTACGAGCAGTACTTC. This chain links TRBV6-5 with TRBJ2-7; 10 positions agree with TRBD2. V gave up 2 bases and J gave up 0 bases; unmatched junction bases: 1. Germline CDR1 reads MNHEY; CDR2 reads SVGAGI. This CDR3 region has 15 residues.

This clonotype has a handful of counts. The J gene is TRBJ1-1, the V gene TRBV15; the match to TRBD1 covers 7 bases. This CDR3 has 14 amino acids. Germline CDR1 LNHNV, CDR2 YYDKDF (reference sequence). Trimming removed 8 bases from V and 0 bases from J; junction bases left unmatched: 6. The CDR3 nucleotides are TGTGCCACCGACACAGGGGATTTGAACACTGAAGCTTTCTTT. Translation: CATDTGDLNTEAFF.

The rearrangement joins TRBV2 to TRBJ2-1; a weak D match, TRBD1 (6 bases). This CDR3 is built from 16 residues. Germline-derived CDR1 and CDR2 are SNHLY and FYNNEI. V dropped 7 bases and J dropped 6 bases, with 22 bases sitting between them. CDR3 DNA sequence: TGTGCCAGCAACGATAAGGGGGAGCTTTACGGCAATGAGCAGTTCTTC. Amino acid sequence: CASNDKGELYGNEQFF.

This clonotype was seen a handful of times. The rearrangement uses TRBV7-9 and TRBJ1-5; no clear D gene. CDR3 length equals 13 residues. Trimming stripped 4 bases from V and 11 bases from J, with 15 bases between. CDR1 is SEHNR and CDR2 is FQNEAQ in the germline V gene (reference sequence). CDR3 sequence: CASSSPTFPTQHF. DNA for the CDR3: TGTGCCAGCAGCTCGCCAACCTTTCCTACCCAGCATTTT.

The chain links TRBV15 to TRBJ1-1; D is uncertain. From germline, CDR1 is LNHNV and CDR2 YYDKDF (reference sequence). V lost 6 bases to trimming and J lost 0 bases, with 5 bases between them. The length of the CDR3 is 12 residues. The CDR3 sequence: CATRSMNTEAFF. The CDR3 DNA follows: TGTGCCACCAGGAGTATGAACACTGAAGCTTTCTTT.

J is TRBJ2-2 and V is TRBV4-3; TRBD2 might be the D (5 bases). Germline V CDR1 and CDR2: LGHNA, YSLEER. The CDR3 is made up of 14 amino acids. V was pared by 0 bases and J by 4 bases, with 6 bases between. The DNA of the CDR3 is TGCGCCAGCAGCCAAGACGGAGGCACCGGGGAGCTGTTTTTT. This translates into CASSQDGGTGELFF.